These 6 T cell receptor beta chains came from one sample sequenced in a study of T cells after yellow fever vaccination. TCRdb called the 5' RACE reads again in MiXCR, with one record for every CDR3 protein. Here the sample spans some 320,000 distinct CDR3 sequences, approximately 4% being singletons. The sequences come from PBMCs, collected 5 days after the yellow fever booster vaccination. These receptors originate from a young man who received the YFV17D yellow fever vaccine.

V and J are TRBV6-5 and TRBJ2-5; TRBD1 might be the D (6 bases). The V gene's germline CDR1 is MNHEY and CDR2 SVGAGI. The CDR3 has 15 amino acids. Trimming removed 0 bases at V and 5 bases at J, with 13 bases between. The CDR3 DNA reads as TGTGCCAGCAGTTACTCTTGGGGGCCGAGGGAGACCCAGTACTTC. As protein: CASSYSWGPRETQYF.

V and J are TRBV24-1 and TRBJ2-5, with 11 nucleotides matching TRBD1. After removal of 9 bases from V and 5 bases from J, the junction contained 7 bases not matched to a gene. CDR1 KGHDR and CDR2 SFDVKD come from the germline V gene. The CDR3 consists of 14 residues. The CDR3 DNA reads as TGTGCCACCTACGGGACAGGGGGTTCGGAGACCCAGTACTTC. Protein product: CATYGTGGSETQYF.

This rearrangement joins TRBV20-1 to TRBJ1-5; 7 bases are a match to TRBD1. Trimming at V came to 0 bases and at J to 7 bases, leaving 9 bases not matched to a gene. The CDR3 is made up of 15 amino acids. Germline lookup yields CDR1 DFQATT and CDR2 SNEGSKA (reference sequence). The CDR3 sequence: CSARDIQGVRQPQHF. The CDR3 bases are TGCAGTGCTAGAGATATCCAGGGGGTTCGGCAGCCCCAGCATTTT.

The gene calls are TRBV19 and TRBJ1-2; 11 bases are shared with TRBD1. From germline, CDR1 is LNHDA and CDR2 SQIVND (reference sequence). Trimming at V came to 6 bases and at J to 2 bases, leaving 2 bases not matched to a gene. This CDR3 region has 14 residues. CDR3 loop: CASRWTGGNYGYTF. CDR3 DNA: TGTGCCAGTAGGTGGACAGGGGGCAACTATGGCTACACCTTC.

A few counts support this clonotype. The chain links TRBV28 to TRBJ1-4; 9 bases fit TRBD1. The V segment lost 2 bases and the J segment 6 bases; nucleotides outside the gene matches: 4. The germline CDR1 and CDR2 sequences are MDHEN and SYDVKM. There are 15 residues in the CDR3. The CDR3 DNA is TGTGCCAGCAGTTTACCGACAGGGGGTCATGAAAAACTGTTTTTT. This sequence encodes CASSLPTGGHEKLFF.

This clonotype was counted a few times. This chain links TRBV5-1 with TRBJ2-7, with D tentatively TRBD2 (6 bases). CDR1 and CDR2 from the germline V gene are SGHRS and YFSETQ. The V end lost 6 bases, the J end lost 2 bases, and 18 bases lay between the germline ends. This CDR3 has 15 residues. The chain's CDR3 is CASKRTGTGAYEQYF. The CDR3, as DNA: TGCGCCAGCAAGCGGACCGGGACTGGGGCCTACGAGCAGTACTTC.